This T cell receptor beta chain appears in the sequencing data of a study of shared clonotypes between healthy human individuals. Study results and limitations: A reduction in generation probabilities was seen for non-shared clonotypes relative to those shared by all four donors.

At deep level, the assay was performed. The method was immunoSEQ multiplex PCR; TCRdb's version includes in-frame clones alone and lacks a portion of them. There are about 2.1 million clones in the sample; roughly 91% occur only once, and approximately 1.7% lies in the top ten. In the naive CD8 group, cells lacked CD45RO and were positively selected for CCR7, so terminally differentiated effector memory CD45RA+ cells were left out. All the donors were Caucasian adults who lived in Nashville, Tennessee. As regards this clone: Its antigen is undetermined.

The CDR3 consists of 15 residues. Germline lookup yields CDR1 MNHEY and CDR2 SMNVEV (reference sequence). Trimming removed 5 bases from V and 2 bases from J, with 16 bases in between. The TCR originated in a man aged 18 to 29 in good health. Some clones in this sample may be carry-over from other donors' samples. The source material was naive CD8+ T cells from PBMCs. The chain carries TRBV27 and TRBJ2-7; TRBD1 is a possible D gene (5 bases). CDR3 region: CASSGPTDDPYEQYF. The CDR3 DNA reads as TGTGCCAGCAGTGGGCCGACAGATGATCCCTACGAGCAGTACTTC.